The clone carrying this TCR beta chain was observed a few times. Its antigen is unidentified. The CDR3 sequence is 19 residues long. V lost 2 bases to trimming and J lost 0 bases, with 20 bases between them. Germline CDR1 is MNHNY and CDR2 is SVGAGI (reference sequence). After constant-region reverse-primer amplification, full-length variable regions underwent semi-nested PCR with Nested Universal Primer A. TCRdb redid the calling of the 5' RACE reads with MiXCR, one entry per CDR3 protein. The sample lists 50,000 to 80,000 distinct CDR3 sequences; under 25% were seen once. Memory CD4+ cells were defined as CD4+CD45RO+CD25-. Study-wide findings and caveats: Tumor-infiltrating Treg TCR alpha and beta sequences overlapped most with tumor naive CD4+ T cells, then blood naive. Tumor memory CD4+ T cell TCR gene usage was found to cluster with blood and lymph node memory CD4+ cells and with lymph node naive CD4+ cells.

This rearrangement joins TRBV6-6 to TRBJ1-3; D possibly corresponds to TRBD1 (6 bases). The clonotype originates from a female donor with breast cancer. The sample taken for sequencing was memory CD4+ T cells sorted from a lymph node. Subset here: memory CD4+ T cells, CD4+CD45RO+CD25-. The CDR3: CASSYQAPTGVSSGNTIYF. The CDR3, as DNA: TGTGCCAGCAGTTACCAGGCTCCGACAGGTGTCTCCTCTGGAAACACCATATATTTT.